Below, 12 T cell receptor beta chains from the same sample are listed, as sequenced in a study of T cell changes during pregnancy in multiple sclerosis. Method: immunoSEQ multiplex PCR; TCRdb's copy keeps in-frame clones and lacks some. This table has more than 45,000 clones, approximately 90% appearing once. This specimen consisted of CD4+ T cells from peripheral blood mononuclear cells, obtained after pregnancy. These TCRs come from a female donor with multiple sclerosis, enrolled in a pregnancy study.

The chain links TRBV6-4 to TRBJ1-2; 9 bases map to TRBD1. Germline values: CDR1 MRHNA, CDR2 SNTAGT. CDR3 size: 13 residues. The junction had 7 bases not matched to a gene; V was cut back by 6 bases and J by 8 bases. The CDR3 bases are TGTGCCAGCAGCTCCGGGACAGGGATCGGCTACACCTTC. Protein product: CASSSGTGIGYTF.

CDR3 coding DNA: TGTGCCAGCAGCTTCGCTACGAACACTGAAGCTTTCTTT. Its translation is CASSFATNTEAFF. The chain couples TRBV7-2 to TRBJ1-1; D is uncertain. The CDR3 totals 13 residues. Trimming pared 3 bases from V and 1 base from J, leaving 6 bases between. Germline V gives CDR1 SGHTA, CDR2 FQGNSA.

The chain employs TRBV11-2 and TRBJ1-5, with D perhaps matching TRBD1 (6 bases). The CDR3 extends over 14 amino acids. Trimming shortened V by 8 bases and J by 4 bases, and 15 bases separated the two germline ends. Germline values: CDR1 SGHAT, CDR2 FQNNGV. The CDR3 DNA sequence: TGTGCCAGCGGAAAACAGGGAGATAATCAGCCCCAGCATTTT. Its translation is CASGKQGDNQPQHF.

Only one count was recorded for this clone. V usage is TRBV29-1 and J usage is TRBJ1-5; D is possibly TRBD1 (6 bases). The length of the CDR3 is 13 residues. Looked up from germline, CDR1 is SQVTM and CDR2 is ANQGSEA. V lost 6 bases to trimming and J lost 3 bases, with 12 bases between them. In DNA, the CDR3 is TGCAGCGTCGTGGACAGCTTCAATCAGCCCCAGCATTTT. Amino acids: CSVVDSFNQPQHF.

The rearrangement links TRBV2 to TRBJ1-6, with no clear D. The CDR3 consists of 16 residues. V was trimmed by 2 bases and J by 0 bases, leaving 8 bases between them. The germline CDR1 and CDR2 sequences are SNHLY and FYNNEI. The CDR3 DNA sequence: TGTGCCAGCAGTGAACGGAGTCCCTCCTATAATTCACCCCTCCACTTT. Translation gives CASSERSPSYNSPLHF.

The chain joins TRBV7-2 to TRBJ2-7, with D perhaps TRBD1 (5 bases). Germline V gives CDR1 SGHTA, CDR2 FQGNSA. This CDR3 is built from 15 residues. V lost 1 base and J lost 0, with 10 bases in between. The CDR3 here is CASSLGSDSSYEQYF. CDR3 coding DNA: TGTGCCAGCAGCTTAGGCTCAGACAGCTCCTACGAGCAGTACTTC.

The V gene is TRBV5-1, the J gene TRBJ1-2, with D maybe TRBD1 (6 bases). The V and J ends lost 0 bases and 2 bases respectively, with 11 bases between them. This CDR3 has 15 residues. The germline V gene has CDR1 SGHRS and CDR2 YFSETQ. CDR3 amino acids: CASSLVQGSNYGYTF. The DNA of the CDR3 is TGCGCCAGCAGCTTGGTACAGGGATCGAACTATGGCTACACCTTC.

The rearrangement joins TRBV18 to TRBJ2-7, with 8 nucleotides matching TRBD1. The trim removed 2 bases at V and 5 bases at J, leaving 5 bases unmatched. Germline V lookup: CDR1 KGHSH, CDR2 LQKENI. The CDR3 runs to 14 residues. CDR3 DNA sequence: TGTGCCAGCTCACCAAACAGGGGGGATGACGAGCAGTACTTC. Its translation: CASSPNRGDDEQYF.

This chain joins TRBV18 and TRBJ1-5; 9 bases match TRBD1. Trimming at V came to 4 bases and at J to 2 bases, leaving 6 bases not matched to a gene. Germline lookup yields CDR1 KGHSH and CDR2 LQKENI. This CDR3 region has 16 residues. For the CDR3, the DNA is TGTGCCAGCTCACGACAGGGGGTAGGTGGCAATCAGCCCCAGCATTTT. Residues: CASSRQGVGGNQPQHF.

This clone was picked up one time. The gene calls are TRBV6-5 and TRBJ1-3; D is possibly TRBD1 (5 bases). Trimming took off 3 bases at V and 2 bases at J, with 8 bases between the two ends. Germline assignment: CDR1 MNHEY and CDR2 SVGAGI. The CDR3 runs 14 residues. The CDR3 protein is CASSYDSTGNTIYF. CDR3 nucleotides: TGTGCCAGCAGTTATGACAGCACTGGAAACACCATATATTTT.

The genes are TRBV4-3 and TRBJ1-6; 9 bases agree with TRBD1. The germline CDR1 and CDR2 sequences are LGHNA and YSLEER. The CDR3 is 16 residues long. V lost 2 bases to trimming and J lost 10 bases; unmatched junction nucleotides: 9. This chain's CDR3 is CASSQLEGQGGSPLHF. Written as DNA, the CDR3 is TGCGCCAGCAGCCAACTAGAGGGACAGGGAGGGTCACCCCTCCACTTT.

J is TRBJ2-3 and V is TRBV15; TRBD2 matches 10 bases. Germline loops: CDR1 LNHNV, CDR2 YYDKDF (reference sequence). This CDR3 spans 17 amino acids. V lost 5 bases to trimming and J lost 0 bases; unmatched junction nucleotides: 8. The CDR3 sequence is CATSGIAGGPSTDTQYF. DNA of the CDR3: TGTGCCACCAGCGGAATAGCGGGGGGCCCCAGCACAGATACGCAGTATTTT.